The entry that follows covers one T cell receptor (beta chain) sequence. Its specificity is not known. CDR1 and CDR2 (germline): SGHTA, FQGNSA. Trimming shortened V by 2 bases and J by 4 bases, and 8 bases separated the two germline ends. The length of the CDR3 is 13 residues. This entry comes from a study of T cell repertoires in cytomegalovirus infection. TCRdb recomputed calls from the reads with MiXCR, one row per CDR3 protein. The sample shows approximately 590,000 distinct CDR3 sequences, 35% to 50% of them seen only once. This clonotype originated in a human donor in good health (CMV status not recorded). Some clones in this sample may be carry-over from other donors' samples. The sequencing here drew on cultured PBMCs, taken from culture after CMV antigen stimulation. The chain has TRBV7-2 and TRBJ1-1, with D unresolved. CDR3 sequence: CASSLQTGTEAFF. As DNA, the CDR3 is TGTGCCAGCAGCTTACAGACTGGCACTGAAGCTTTCTTT.